This T cell receptor beta chain derives from a study of T cells expressing NK-cell markers. Germline CDR1 and CDR2: MNHEY and SMNVEV (reference sequence). CDR3 length: 16 residues. After re-calling the 5' RACE reads, TCRdb lists one entry per CDR3 protein, DNA absent. This listing includes fewer than 200,000 distinct CDR3 sequences. The rearrangement joins TRBV27 to TRBJ2-5; TCRdb selects TRBD1, and the lack of DNA leaves this call unchecked. Sequencing was performed on blood T cells: a sorted CD56 or NKG2C T cell subset, CD4+ or CD8+ T cells, or bulk PBMC T cells (not recorded which). This receptor was taken from a woman between 18 and 69 years old in good health. The CDR3 spells CASVGTGGGTQETQYF.